The clone carrying this T cell receptor (beta chain) appeared a few times. Enrolled during active infection, Seattle patients were then followed longitudinally. From germline, CDR1 is LGHDT and CDR2 YNNKEL (reference sequence). Unmatched junction bases numbered 9, after V lost 5 bases and J lost 4 bases. This CDR3 has 15 residues. This record comes from a study of blood T cell repertoires in COVID-19. About the research overall: T cells, B-cell-depleted T cells, or PBMCs supplied cDNA or gDNA.

Profiling relied on immunoSEQ multiplex PCR, and the TCRdb table lists in-frame clones only, not all of them. Of a few hundred thousand clones listed, 80% to 90% are singletons. This TCR came from a woman aged 45-65 years with COVID-19, enrolled during active disease. The gene calls are TRBV3-1 (or the pseudogene TRBV3-2) and TRBJ1-2; 8 bases map to TRBD1. Sequencing used peripheral blood. CDR3 nucleotides: TGTGCCAGCAGCTATCCGGGACAGGTTCCCTATGGCTACACCTTC. It translates to CASSYPGQVPYGYTF.